This TCR beta chain was documented in a study of T cells in Graves' hyperthyroidism and ophthalmopathy. Amplification targeted TCR beta CDR3 regions from RNA transcripts. During a first-round RT-PCR of the TCR CDR3, the HTBI primer set was used. One entry per CDR3 protein results from TCRdb running MiXCR on the multiplex PCR reads. The sample includes 640,000 or so distinct CDR3 sequences, about 14% of them seen just once. This clonotype was seen repeatedly, ten times or more. The CDR3 loop spans 12 amino acids. V was trimmed by 7 bases and J by 4 bases, leaving 8 bases between them. CDR1 and CDR2 from the germline V gene are SNHLY and FYNNEI.

The sequence was collected from a woman aged 18 to 35 with Graves' ophthalmopathy. This chain connects TRBV2 to TRBJ1-3; unclear D gene. Sequencing was carried out using blood. CDR3 sequence reads: CASKGPGNTIYF. The CDR3 region has the DNA TGTGCCAGCAAAGGTCCCGGAAACACCATATATTTT. The full variable domain, with the rest looked up from reference TRBV2 and TRBJ1-3, is EPEVTQTPSHQVTQMGQEVILRCVPISNHLYFYWYRQILGQKVEFLVSFYNNEISEKSEIFDDQFSVERPDGSNFTLKIRSTKLEDSAMYFCASKGPGNTIYFGEGSWLTVV.